A single sample gave rise to the 14 T cell receptor beta chains below, sequenced in a study of metastatic and nonmetastatic thyroid tumors. TCRdb reprocessed the PCR reads via MiXCR. This sample yields about 39,000 clones, of which around a fifth are seen a single time; about 17% belongs to the top ten. Treatment of any kind had been given to no patient before thyroid surgery. Sequenced sample: blood. The receptor set was obtained from a female donor with papillary thyroid cancer or a benign thyroid nodule (not recorded which). Some clones in this sample may be carry-over from other donors' samples.

J is TRBJ1-1 and V is TRBV4-2, with D uncertain. The length of the CDR3 is 14 residues. Per the germline V gene, CDR1 is LGHNA and CDR2 is YNFKEQ. The V end lost 0 bases, the J end lost 4 bases, and 9 bases lay between the germline ends. CDR3 loop: CASSQDEYSTEAFF. The CDR3 DNA sequence: TGTGCCAGCAGCCAAGATGAGTACAGCACTGAAGCTTTCTTT.

There are a few counts of this clone. The J gene is TRBJ2-7, the V gene TRBV20-1; 9 bases agree with TRBD1. Looked up from germline, CDR1 is DFQATT and CDR2 is SNEGSKA (reference sequence). The CDR3 spans 15 residues. Germline trimming cut 1 base from V and 4 bases from J; bases unmatched to any gene: 8. The CDR3 sequence: CSARGHRDRVYEQYF. DNA for the CDR3: TGCAGTGCTAGAGGACACCGGGACAGGGTTTACGAGCAGTACTTC.

There are a few counts of this clone. One junction end disagrees with the germline gene, perhaps due to a read error. The chain carries TRBV6-2 or TRBV6-3 and TRBJ1-2, with D maybe TRBD1 (6 bases). This CDR3 spans 13 amino acids. Germline loops: CDR1 MNHEY, CDR2 SVGEGT. Written as DNA, the CDR3 is TGTACCAGCAACAGGGACGGGAATGATGGCTACACCTTC. Translation: CTSNRDGNDGYTF.

The V and J genes are TRBV2 and TRBJ1-2; D perhaps matches TRBD1 (6 bases). Per the germline V gene, CDR1 is SNHLY and CDR2 is FYNNEI. V gave up 10 bases and J gave up 0 bases, with 21 bases separating them. There are 16 residues in the CDR3. The CDR3 loop is CAIGQFADSANYGYTF. CDR3 bases: TGTGCCATCGGGCAGTTCGCGGACAGCGCTAACTATGGCTACACCTTC.

This clone was picked up a small number of times. The chain has TRBV12-3 or TRBV12-4 and TRBJ2-7; D perhaps matches TRBD1 (6 bases). Trimming removed 6 bases from V and 1 base from J, with 13 bases in between. This CDR3 region has 14 residues. This chain's CDR3 is CASSPRGNSYEQYF. Written as DNA, the CDR3 is TGTGCCAGCAGCCCCAGGGGAAATTCCTACGAGCAGTACTTC.

This clone was recorded at least ten times. J is TRBJ2-3 and V is TRBV7-2, with a tentative D call TRBD1 (5 bases). There are 16 residues in the CDR3. CDR1 is SGHTA, CDR2 FQGNSA, per germline. Trimming shortened V by 3 bases and J by 0 bases, and 13 bases separated the two germline ends. CDR3 residues: CASSFSVTGSTDTQYF. The CDR3, as DNA: TGTGCCAGCAGCTTTTCCGTCACAGGAAGCACAGATACGCAGTATTTT.

This clone was detected many times. J is TRBJ1-3 and V is TRBV20-1, with 9 bases matching TRBD1. J lost 4 bases, V lost 5 bases, and 6 bases had no gene match. The CDR3 sequence is 14 residues long. CDR1 DFQATT and CDR2 SNEGSKA come from the germline V gene (reference sequence). CDR3 residues: CSARWTGVGNTIYF. Written as DNA, the CDR3 is TGCAGTGCTCGTTGGACAGGGGTCGGAAACACCATATATTTT.

This clone came up many times. The chain couples TRBV24-1 to TRBJ2-3, with D possibly matching TRBD2 (6 bases). V was shortened by 4 bases and J by 7 bases, with 23 bases between the two germline ends. This CDR3 is 17 amino acids long. Germline assignment: CDR1 KGHDR and CDR2 SFDVKD. CDR3 amino acids: CATSDSIPGPRGNTQYF. As DNA, the CDR3 is TGTGCCACCAGTGACTCAATCCCCGGCCCACGCGGGAATACGCAGTATTTT.

This clone was seen ten or more times. V gene TRBV28 combines with J gene TRBJ2-7; 8 bases line up with TRBD1. The junction had 5 bases not matched to a gene; V was cut back by 3 bases and J by 4 bases. This CDR3 has 14 residues. CDR1 and CDR2 (germline): MDHEN, SYDVKM. The CDR3 loop reads CASSLTGDQYEQYF. The CDR3 DNA sequence: TGTGCCAGCAGTTTGACAGGGGACCAGTACGAGCAGTACTTC.

The V and J genes are TRBV5-1 and TRBJ2-7, with 8 bases that match TRBD2. Germline V gives CDR1 SGHRS, CDR2 YFSETQ. This CDR3 spans 15 amino acids. After removal of 2 bases from V and 4 bases from J, the junction contained 8 bases not matched to a gene. CDR3: CASSLIPTSVYEQYF. The CDR3, as DNA: TGCGCCAGCAGCTTAATCCCGACTAGCGTGTACGAGCAGTACTTC.

The chain recombines TRBV9 with TRBJ2-7, with D perhaps TRBD2 (6 bases). The ends were cut back, 4 bases at V and 7 bases at J, with 18 bases in the middle. CDR1 and CDR2 from the germline V gene are SGDLS and YYNGEE. The CDR3 sequence is 14 residues long. CDR3 protein: CASSPLTGLEEQYF. The DNA of the CDR3 is TGTGCCAGCAGCCCTTTAACGGGACTGGAGGAGCAGTACTTC.

This clone has ten or more counts. One junction end disagrees with the germline gene, perhaps due to a read error. The chain employs TRBV7-9 and TRBJ1-1, with no clear D. This CDR3 has 11 residues. In germline, CDR1 is SEHNR, CDR2 FQNEAQ (reference sequence). In DNA, the CDR3 is TGTGCCAGCAGCCTGAACGCTGAAGCTTTCTTT. Protein product: CASSLNAEAFF. The full variable domain, in which reference TRBV7-9 and TRBJ1-1 provide the parts outside the CDR3, is DTGVSQNPRHKITKRGQNVTFRCDPISEHNRLYWYRQTLGQGPEFLTYFQNEAQLEKSRLLSDRFSAERPKGSFSTLEIQRTEQGDSAMYLCASSLNAEAFFGQGTRLTVV.

The table lists this clone with many counts. The genes are TRBV20-1 and TRBJ1-5; D perhaps matches TRBD1 (6 bases). The CDR3 covers 15 residues. The germline V gene encodes CDR1 DFQATT and CDR2 SNEGSKA (reference sequence). V lost 3 bases to trimming and J lost 6 bases, with 18 bases between them. The CDR3 sequence: CSASPDVGGRQPQHF. The CDR3 nucleotides are TGCAGTGCTAGCCCCGACGTAGGGGGGCGTCAGCCCCAGCATTTT.

This chain connects TRBV7-2 to TRBJ1-1; D is unresolved. The CDR3 sequence is 13 residues long. From germline, CDR1 is SGHTA and CDR2 FQGNSA. With 11 bases removed from V and 5 bases from J, the gap between germline ends came to 18 bases. The CDR3 sequence: CASERGSVTEAFF. The CDR3, as DNA: TGTGCCTCTGAGCGGGGAAGCGTAACTGAAGCTTTCTTT.